The source of this TCR beta chain is a study of blood T cell repertoires in COVID-19. Sequencing was performed with immunoSEQ multiplex PCR; in TCRdb, only in-frame clones are kept and a portion is missing. The data show over 200,000 clones, 65% to 90% seen once. Source material: peripheral blood. The clonotype comes from a human donor in a cohort sampled during active COVID-19.

The CDR3 is CASSSGQTVLNTEAFF. CDR3 DNA: TGTGCCAGCTCGTCGGGACAGACCGTCCTGAACACTGAAGCTTTCTTT. The chain joins TRBV18 to TRBJ1-1; TRBD1 matches at 7 bases. The CDR3 totals 16 residues. Trimming at V came to 6 bases and at J to 0 bases, leaving 10 bases not matched to a gene. From germline, CDR1 is KGHSH and CDR2 LQKENI.